Sequencing of this T cell receptor (beta chain) was carried out in a study of cytomegalovirus exposure and HLA in healthy donors (dated by TCRdb to 2016 to 2017). About the full investigation: A later analysis indicated that the 110 or so validation repertoires were generated on the platform also employed for the 600 to 750 repertoires of the first cohort. The study aimed to test whether signatures of past pathogen exposure could be identified by cataloging public T cell receptors. Along with the roughly 700-subject first cohort, a separate validation cohort of over 90 different subjects was used. High-throughput TCR immunosequencing, statistical association of individual TCRs with disease status, and machine learning were combined to predict cytomegalovirus infection status. What the study reported, not specific to this receptor: The classifier was reported to diagnose cytomegalovirus status with high specificity and sensitivity in both the original and validation cohorts. A few of the identified cytomegalovirus-associated TCR beta chains were confirmed in vitro to be specific for cytomegalovirus antigens. The study gave a list of around 170 TCR beta chains associated with cytomegalovirus. A later analysis found that TCRs clustered in the first cohort also tended to co-occur in the approximately 120 validation repertoires, with approximately 95% of cluster scores above 0. While some public TCRs were present in many individuals, most TCR sequences turned up only very rarely across donors. According to the authors, the approach could potentially be generalized to other disease states and immunological phenotypes. The validation cohort had no HLA typing available for a later analysis, so co-occurrence within that cohort was assessed over all 120 or so repertoires.

The CDR3 runs 15 residues from the cysteine to the phenylalanine. Of all the DNA, just the CDR3 is kept, 45 bases in frame from base 1. Via the germline V gene, CDR1 is LGHNA and CDR2 YNFKEQ. Deletion took 4 bases off V and 0 bases off J, with a span of 13 bases between the germline ends. The donors belonged to the validation cohort of over a hundred subjects, which was separate from the approximately 700-subject first cohort. Concerning this clone: Which antigen it targets is not known. No base quality values were provided; no much bigger clone lies one nucleotide off.

Libraries were prepared through the immunoSEQ multiplex PCR assay. As for the authors' bioinformatics: A statistical classification framework was built for diagnosing cytomegalovirus status from the catalog of TCR beta chain sequences. The table was pulled from immuneACCESS by TCRdb, which kept in-frame rearrangements only. Such tables lose some clones; where checked, under half of the loss comes from unresolved V genes, and the rest has no known cause. For V, J and clone size, that table is used; D and trimming come from the DNA. The sample yields 120,000 to 150,000 clones; just under 85% were counted once. 1.4% of the sample is held by the ten biggest clonotypes.

The receptor was isolated from a woman in her twenties or thirties in good health and CMV-seronegative. Material for sequencing was PBMCs. This receptor chain uses TRBV4-2 and TRBJ2-7; the D gene is perhaps TRBD2, from 6 matching bases. At the DNA level, the sequence is TGTGCCAGCAGCCTATCCGGGGGAGCCTCCTACGAGCAGTACTTC. Its protein reads: CASSLSGGASYEQYF.